This TCR beta chain was sequenced for a study of shared clonotypes between healthy human individuals. Naive CD8 cells, CD45RO-negative and positively selected for CCR7, excluded terminally differentiated effector memory CD45RA+ cells. As for this clone: As yet, its antigen is unknown.

Once extracted for a subset, genomic DNA was divided evenly among several immunoSEQ plates. The assay was immunoSEQ multiplex PCR, and TCRdb's table has in-frame clones only and misses some. The sample carries almost 700,000 clones, roughly nine tenths recorded once. Whole-study findings and limits: Compared with clonotypes that all four donors shared, non-shared clonotypes had lower generation probabilities.

The CDR3 extends over 16 amino acids. CDR1 and CDR2 from the germline V gene are SGHNT and YENEEA. V lost 5 bases and J 4 bases, leaving 17 bases between the germline ends. Sequenced material: naive CD8+ T cells sorted from blood. The sequence came from a man between 25 and 39 years old in good health. V gene TRBV11-3 combines with J gene TRBJ2-2, with unresolved D. DNA for the CDR3: TGTGCCAGCAGCCCACGGTCACGTGGGCTCACCGGGGAGCTGTTTTTT. It specifies CASSPRSRGLTGELFF.